The 26 T cell receptor beta chains below come from one sample, sequenced in a study of blood T cell repertoires in COVID-19 (dated by TCRdb to 2020 to 2022). The protocol used for the library was the immunoSEQ multiplex PCR assay. TCRdb took this table from immuneACCESS and kept in-frame rearrangements with V and J called. Such tables lack part of the clones; where checked against another copy, unresolved V genes explain under half of the gap, and the rest is unexplained. The sample table contains about 88,000 clones; only one count was recorded for about 90% of them. The ten largest clonotypes hold over 5.5% of the sample. Sequenced sample: peripheral blood. These receptors all come from a man aged 18 to 35 with COVID-19, enrolled during active disease.

As DNA, the CDR3 is TGTGCCAGCGGTAGCGGGGGCTACAATGAGCAGTTCTTC. Its translation: CASGSGGYNEQFF. This chain joins TRBV28 and TRBJ2-1, with TRBD2 identical over 9 bases. CDR3 length: 13 amino acids. Germline loops: CDR1 MDHEN, CDR2 SYDVKM. The J segment lost 3 bases and the V segment lost 8 bases, leaving 2 bases of the junction unmatched.

This chain links TRBV15 with TRBJ2-7, with 10 bases lining up with TRBD2. The CDR3 is made up of 16 amino acids. The germline gives CDR1 LNHNV, CDR2 YYDKDF (reference sequence). V shed 6 bases and J 7 bases; nucleotides not matched to a gene: 15. The CDR3 loop reads CATSYIAGGPRWEQYF. The CDR3 nucleotides read TGTGCCACCAGTTATATAGCGGGAGGCCCTCGGTGGGAGCAGTACTTC.

The V and J genes are TRBV6-5 and TRBJ1-2; TRBD1 is a possible D gene (5 bases). This CDR3 region has 15 residues. The germline V gene has CDR1 MNHEY and CDR2 SVGAGI. The germline V and J ends were trimmed by 2 bases and 5 bases, with 15 bases remaining between them. CDR3 sequence (DNA): TGTGCCAGCAGTTACACGGGGGGTTTCTTGTATGGCTACACCTTC. It codes for CASSYTGGFLYGYTF.

The chain joins TRBV5-6 to TRBJ2-2; D is perhaps TRBD2 (6 bases). Germline CDR1 is SGHDT and CDR2 is YYEEEE. V was cut by 4 bases and J by 0 bases, with 7 bases left in between. The CDR3 consists of 14 residues. The CDR3 DNA reads as TGTGCCAGCAGCGGGACTTCGAACACCGGGGAGCTGTTTTTT. It encodes CASSGTSNTGELFF.

The chain couples TRBV7-3 to TRBJ2-1; the D gene is possibly TRBD1 (6 bases). CDR3 length: 16 residues. Germline lookup yields CDR1 SGHTA and CDR2 FQGTGA. V lost 0 bases to trimming and J lost 3 bases, with 12 bases between them. CDR3 protein: CASSLTAGAVYNEQFF. The CDR3, as DNA: TGTGCCAGCAGCTTAACGGCAGGGGCGGTCTACAATGAGCAGTTCTTC.

This clone is a singleton in its sample. The genes are TRBV9 and TRBJ1-6, with D maybe TRBD1 (6 bases). There are 15 residues in the CDR3. Per germline, CDR1 SGDLS and CDR2 YYNGEE. The germline V and J ends were trimmed by 0 bases and 7 bases, with 11 bases remaining between them. The CDR3 here is CASSVESGENSPLHF. The DNA for the CDR3 is TGTGCCAGCAGCGTAGAATCAGGGGAGAATTCACCCCTCCACTTT.

Comment on this clone: Mismatch with germline at one junction end may stem from a read error. The rearrangement joins TRBV5-1 to TRBJ1-4, with 9 bases aligning to TRBD1. Germline V lookup: CDR1 SGHRS, CDR2 YFSETQ. The CDR3 is 15 amino acids. CDR3 sequence (DNA): TGCGCCAGCAGCTTGGGTGGACAGGGGAGGGAAAAACTGCTTTTT. This encodes CASSLGGQGREKLLF.

The gene calls are TRBV28 and TRBJ1-3; 7 nucleotides match TRBD1. Germline trimming cut 6 bases from V and 0 bases from J; bases unmatched to any gene: 5. Per the germline V gene, CDR1 is MDHEN and CDR2 is SYDVKM. The CDR3 is 15 residues long. The DNA of the CDR3 is TGTGCCAGCAGGGCCGCAGGGGGCTCTGGAAACACCATATATTTT. Amino acids: CASRAAGGSGNTIYF. Looking up the rest from reference TRBV28 and TRBJ1-3 gives the full variable domain: DVKVTQSSRYLVKRTGEKVFLECVQDMDHENMFWYRQDPGLGLRLIYFSYDVKMKEKGDIPEGYSVSREKKERFSLILESASTNQTSMYLCASRAAGGSGNTIYFGEGSWLTVV.

The J gene is TRBJ2-1, the V gene TRBV11-3; 9 nucleotides align to TRBD2. This CDR3 is built from 15 residues. The V and J ends lost 1 base and 3 bases, in that order; junction bases with no gene match: 1. Germline V gene data show CDR1 as SGHNT and CDR2 as YENEEA. CDR3 DNA sequence: TGTGCCAGCAGCTTAGGACTAGCGGTCTACAATGAGCAGTTCTTC. It specifies CASSLGLAVYNEQFF.

With regard to this clone: The junction departs from the called germline gene at one end, perhaps through a read error. This chain links TRBV11-2 with TRBJ1-4, with D unresolved. The CDR3 extends over 15 amino acids. CDR1 is SGHAT, CDR2 FQNNGV, per germline. The CDR3 is CASSPDGLTNEKLLF. The DNA for the CDR3 is TGTGCCAGCAGCCCCGACGGGTTAACTAATGAAAAACTGCTTTTT.

The count of this clone is one. This rearrangement joins TRBV3-1 (or the pseudogene TRBV3-2) to TRBJ1-2; the D gene is possibly TRBD1 (5 bases). The V gene's germline CDR1 is LGHDT and CDR2 YNNKEL (reference sequence). Trimming left V 4 bases short and J 1 base short, with 19 bases between. The CDR3 has 17 amino acids. This CDR3 is CASSPQGLRYVNYGYTF. As DNA, the CDR3 is TGTGCCAGCAGCCCCCAGGGTTTGCGGTATGTTAACTATGGCTACACCTTC.

The chain links TRBV7-2 to TRBJ2-3; tentatively, D is TRBD2 (6 bases). V lost 5 bases, J lost 4 bases, and 16 bases lay in between. The CDR3 consists of 15 residues. Germline V gives CDR1 SGHTA, CDR2 FQGNSA. CDR3 in amino acids: CASSQLGGNADTQYF. In DNA form, the CDR3 reads TGTGCCAGCAGCCAGCTGGGCGGGAACGCAGATACGCAGTATTTT.

The chain joins TRBV18 to TRBJ2-1, with a possible D match to TRBD1 (6 bases). CDR3 length: 15 amino acids. Trimming removed 5 bases from V and 7 bases from J, with 18 bases in between. Germline CDR1 KGHSH, CDR2 LQKENI. DNA of the CDR3: TGTGCCAGCTCATCCACTAGGGGGACGGGGAATGAGCAGTTCTTC. This encodes CASSSTRGTGNEQFF.

This rearrangement joins TRBV12-2 to TRBJ2-1; the table's TRBD1 call for D was not verified on the DNA. TRBV12-2 is shown as a pseudogene. CDR3 length: 18 residues. CDR3 sequence: CASRFSPTPGTGNNEQFF. For the CDR3, the DNA is TGTGCAAGTCGCTTTTCACCTACTCCCGGGACAGGGAACAATGAGCAGTTCTTC.

The chain combines TRBV6-5 with TRBJ1-4; no definite D call. This CDR3 region has 15 residues. Trimming removed 2 bases from V and 0 bases from J, with 7 bases in between. The germline gives CDR1 MNHEY, CDR2 SVGAGI. CDR3 in amino acids: CASSYGGTTNEKLFF. CDR3 bases: TGTGCCAGCAGTTACGGAGGTACAACTAATGAAAAACTGTTTTTT.

The rearrangement joins TRBV27 to TRBJ1-5, with a weak D call TRBD1 (6 bases). Per germline, CDR1 MNHEY and CDR2 SMNVEV (reference sequence). The V end was cut by 3 bases, the J end by 1 base, with 10 bases between. There are 15 residues in the CDR3. As DNA, the CDR3 is TGTGCCAGCAGTTTTGCAGGGGCGAGCAATCAGCCCCAGCATTTT. As protein: CASSFAGASNQPQHF.

The chain combines TRBV6-6 with TRBJ1-1, with D uncertain. Deletions cut 7 bases from V and 0 bases from J, with 6 bases between. In germline, CDR1 is MNHNY, CDR2 SVGAGI (reference sequence). The CDR3 is made up of 12 amino acids. The CDR3 here is CASKQVNTEAFF. In nucleotides, the CDR3 is TGTGCCAGCAAGCAGGTGAACACTGAAGCTTTCTTT.

The J gene is TRBJ1-2, the V gene TRBV6-5; D not certain. CDR1 and CDR2 from the germline V gene are MNHEY and SVGAGI. Deletions cut 11 bases from V and 8 bases from J, with 21 bases between. The CDR3 runs to 13 residues. CDR3: CAAYRTATGGYTF. CDR3 coding DNA: TGTGCCGCCTATCGAACCGCGACGGGAGGCTACACCTTC.

This chain links TRBV7-2 with TRBJ2-4; TRBD2 might be the D (5 bases). Trimming removed 1 base from V and 0 bases from J, with 7 bases in between. CDR1 SGHTA and CDR2 FQGNSA come from the germline V gene. The CDR3 runs 15 residues. The CDR3 DNA sequence: TGTGCCAGCAGCTTAGTGGCGGGAGCCAAAAACATTCAGTACTTC. Its translation is CASSLVAGAKNIQYF.

The CDR3 DNA reads as TGCGCCAGCAGCAGCGGACAGTTCTCCTACGAGCAGTACTTC. Translating gives CASSSGQFSYEQYF. The rearrangement links TRBV5-1 to TRBJ2-7, with D perhaps matching TRBD1 (6 bases). Germline lookup yields CDR1 SGHRS and CDR2 YFSETQ. The length of the CDR3 is 14 residues. V gave up 4 bases and J gave up 0 bases, with 11 bases separating them.

V and J are TRBV9 and TRBJ2-2; 9 nucleotides match TRBD2. This CDR3 comprises 17 residues. Trimming removed 0 bases from V and 5 bases from J; junction bases left unmatched: 8. Germline-derived CDR1 and CDR2 are SGDLS and YYNGEE. The CDR3 region is CASSVESGSGRTGELFF. The DNA for the CDR3 is TGTGCCAGCAGCGTAGAGAGCGGTAGCGGGAGAACCGGGGAGCTGTTTTTT.

The chain uses TRBV5-4 and TRBJ2-3; D unresolved. Trimming removed 7 bases at V and 6 bases at J, with 9 bases between. This CDR3 is 11 amino acids long. Germline V gene data show CDR1 as SGHNT and CDR2 as YYREEE (reference sequence). CDR3 sequence (DNA): TGTGCCAGCGGAGTATTGGATACGCAGTATTTT. As protein: CASGVLDTQYF.

The chain has TRBV21-1 and TRBJ1-5. TRBV21-1 corresponds to a pseudogene. The CDR3 extends over 17 amino acids. The DNA of the CDR3 is TGTGCCAGCAGCAAAGAGCGGGACTCCCACGGAGATCAGCCCCAGCATTTT. This encodes CASSKERDSHGDQPQHF.

The chain has TRBV18 and TRBJ1-6; TRBD1 agrees at 9 bases. Trimming removed 4 bases from V and 0 bases from J; junction bases left unmatched: 22. The germline CDR1 and CDR2 sequences are KGHSH and LQKENI. The CDR3 runs 23 residues. The CDR3 bases are TGTGCCAGCTCACGGGCTATGATCCGGACAGGGGCCCCGAAAAGCTCCTATAATTCACCCCTCCACTTT. Translation gives CASSRAMIRTGAPKSSYNSPLHF.

This clone was counted a single time. V gene TRBV12-3 or TRBV12-4 combines with J gene TRBJ2-3; 8 nucleotides align to TRBD2. The ends lost 7 bases at V and 10 bases at J; junction bases unmatched: 4. This CDR3 contains 11 residues. CDR3 bases: TGTGCCAGCACAGCGGGAGAGGCGCAGTATTTT. This gives the protein CASTAGEAQYF.

This sequence joins TRBV4-2 and TRBJ2-7, with 11 bases matching TRBD2. The CDR3 has 16 amino acids. Germline CDR1 reads LGHNA; CDR2 reads YNFKEQ. Trimming took 4 bases from V and 0 from J; bases not matched to a gene: 5. The CDR3 loop is CASSLVAGGSSYEQYF. The CDR3 nucleotides read TGTGCCAGCAGCCTGGTAGCGGGAGGGTCCTCCTACGAGCAGTACTTC.